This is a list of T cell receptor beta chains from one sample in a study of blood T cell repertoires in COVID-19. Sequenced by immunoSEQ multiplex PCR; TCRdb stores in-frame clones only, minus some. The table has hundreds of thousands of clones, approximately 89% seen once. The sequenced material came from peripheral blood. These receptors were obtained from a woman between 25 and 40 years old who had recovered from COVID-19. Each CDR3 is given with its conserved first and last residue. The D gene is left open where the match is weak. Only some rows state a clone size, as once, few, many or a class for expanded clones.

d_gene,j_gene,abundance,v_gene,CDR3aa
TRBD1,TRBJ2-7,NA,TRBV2,CASSGDRGSSEQYF
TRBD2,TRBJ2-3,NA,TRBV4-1,CASSIPGLAADTQYF
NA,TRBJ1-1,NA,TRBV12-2,CASRPRKTEAFF
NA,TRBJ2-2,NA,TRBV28,CASSPPVNTGELFF
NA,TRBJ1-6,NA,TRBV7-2,CASSNDRSSYNSPLHF
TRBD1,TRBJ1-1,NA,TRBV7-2,CASRRPQGATEAFF
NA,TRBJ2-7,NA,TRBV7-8,CASSQWAIGSSSEQYF
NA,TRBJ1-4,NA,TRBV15,CATSRTATNEKLFF
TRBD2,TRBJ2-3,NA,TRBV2,CASRAAGGPSDTQYF
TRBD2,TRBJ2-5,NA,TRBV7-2,CASGSLAGGLRETQYF
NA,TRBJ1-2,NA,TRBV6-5,CASKFRVTNGYTF
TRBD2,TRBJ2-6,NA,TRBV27,CATQGEGHGWRCHPPAGANVLTF
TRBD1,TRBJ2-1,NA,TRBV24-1,CATSDPWTGNEVYNEQFF
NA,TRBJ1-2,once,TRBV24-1,CATSDLDISYGYTF
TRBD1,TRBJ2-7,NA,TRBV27,CASSPRQGPYEQYF
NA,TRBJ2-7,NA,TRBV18,CASSREEIQGGYEQYF
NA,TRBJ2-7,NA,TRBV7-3,CASSRYLSPYEQYF
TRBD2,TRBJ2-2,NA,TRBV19,CASIGTSGASTGELFF
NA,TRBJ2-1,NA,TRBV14,CASSQGKGIINEQFF
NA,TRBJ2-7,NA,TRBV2,CASSEALPVAGYYEQYF
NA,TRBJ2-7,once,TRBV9,CASSPSWGDPWEQYF
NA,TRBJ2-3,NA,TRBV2,CASTGGGTDTQYF
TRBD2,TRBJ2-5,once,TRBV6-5,CASSYSGGGETQYF
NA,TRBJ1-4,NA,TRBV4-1,CASSLIAGEKLFF
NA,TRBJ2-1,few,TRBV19,CATTDRLNEQFF
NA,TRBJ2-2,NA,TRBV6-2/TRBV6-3,CASSRQSTGELFF
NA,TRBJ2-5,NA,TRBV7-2,CASSSTGPWETQYF
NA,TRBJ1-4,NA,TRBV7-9,CASSPPGVNEKLFF
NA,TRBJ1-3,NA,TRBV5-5,CASSVRENTIYF
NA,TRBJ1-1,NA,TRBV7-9,CASSFAGVAEAFF
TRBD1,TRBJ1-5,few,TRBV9,CASSGDRAGQPQHF
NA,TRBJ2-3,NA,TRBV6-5,CASSSGSDTQYF
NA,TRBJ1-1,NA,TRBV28,CAIFAGEAFF
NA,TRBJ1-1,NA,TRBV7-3,CASSLLGVSNTEAFF
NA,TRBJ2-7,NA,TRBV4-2,CASSQPFMGGEQYF
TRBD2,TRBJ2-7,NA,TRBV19,CASSFGLATGLSEQYF
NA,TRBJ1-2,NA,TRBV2,CASSYTPQGAYGYTF
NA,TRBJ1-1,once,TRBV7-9,CASSLDRNTEAFF
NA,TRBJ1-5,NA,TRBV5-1,CASSVTGSRNQPQHF
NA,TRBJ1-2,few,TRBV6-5,CASRLLWDSSGYTF
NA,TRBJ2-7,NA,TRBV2,CASTTRGDWDEQYF
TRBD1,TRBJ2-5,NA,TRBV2,CASIRTGSSQETQYF
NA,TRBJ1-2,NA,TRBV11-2,CASSLVNGGGDGYTF
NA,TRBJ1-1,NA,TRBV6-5,CASRTDGEAKAFF
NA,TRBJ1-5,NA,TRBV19,CASSNPTGGSGEPQHF
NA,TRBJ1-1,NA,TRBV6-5,CASSYDMRGLNTEAFF
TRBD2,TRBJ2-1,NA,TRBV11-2,CASSSGLAGMEFF
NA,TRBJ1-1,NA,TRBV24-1,CATSDLQAHEAFF
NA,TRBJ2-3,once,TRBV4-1,CASSQPGNSLSTDTQYF
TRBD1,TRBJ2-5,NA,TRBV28,CATADRGRETQYF
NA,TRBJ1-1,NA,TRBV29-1,CSVGQLKAEAFF
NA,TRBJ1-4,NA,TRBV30,CAWGAGSANEKLFF
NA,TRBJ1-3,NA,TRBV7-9,CASSSSGIGDSGNTIYF
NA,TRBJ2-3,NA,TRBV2,CASRGLSGRADTQYF
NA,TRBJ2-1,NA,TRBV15,CATSRDITDEQFF